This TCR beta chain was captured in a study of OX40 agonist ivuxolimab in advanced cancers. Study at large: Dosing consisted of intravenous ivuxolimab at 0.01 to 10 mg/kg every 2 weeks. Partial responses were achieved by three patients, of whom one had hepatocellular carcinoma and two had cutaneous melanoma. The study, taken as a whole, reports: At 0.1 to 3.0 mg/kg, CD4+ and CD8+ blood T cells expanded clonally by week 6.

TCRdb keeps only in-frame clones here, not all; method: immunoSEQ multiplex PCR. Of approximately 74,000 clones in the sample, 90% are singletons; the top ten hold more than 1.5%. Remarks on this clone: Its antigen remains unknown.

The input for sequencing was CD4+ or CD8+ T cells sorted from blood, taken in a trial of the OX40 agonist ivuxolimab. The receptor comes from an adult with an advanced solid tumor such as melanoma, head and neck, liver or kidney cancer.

CDR3 sequence: CASSTTGTSIYEQYF. The CDR3 DNA is TGTGCCAGTAGTACTACAGGGACCTCAATCTACGAGCAGTACTTC. The J gene is TRBJ2-7, the V gene TRBV19; a weak D match, TRBD1 (6 bases). The length of the CDR3 is 15 residues. Germline-derived CDR1 and CDR2 are LNHDA and SQIVND (reference sequence). The germline V and J ends were trimmed by 4 bases and 3 bases, with 16 bases remaining between them.